This is a list of T cell receptor beta chains from one sample in a study of cytomegalovirus exposure and HLA in healthy donors. Sequencing was performed with immunoSEQ multiplex PCR; in TCRdb, only in-frame clones are kept and a portion is missing. The sample yields 200,000 or so clones, around 73% seen once. The sequenced sample consisted of PBMCs. The source is a woman between 25 and 40 years old in good health and CMV-seropositive. The CDR3 runs from the conserved cysteine through the conserved F or W. A D gene is named only where the DNA matches it firmly. Clone size appears in some rows only: once, few, many, or a class for an expanded clone.

TRBJ2-7,-,-,TRBV28,TGTGCCAGCCGGGGACAAGGCGAGCAGTACTTC,CASRGQGEQYF
TRBJ2-7,-,-,TRBV6-6,TGTGCCAGCAGGACTCCGCCTGCCTACGAGCAGTACTTC,CASRTPPAYEQYF
TRBJ1-4,TRBD1,-,TRBV19,TGTGCCAGTAGTCCAGTCCGGGACAGCGTTGAAAAACTGTTTTTT,CASSPVRDSVEKLFF
TRBJ1-1,-,-,TRBV29-1,TGCAGCGTTGGAGACACTGAAGCTTTCTTT,CSVGDTEAFF
TRBJ1-1,-,-,TRBV6-1,TGTGCCAGCAGTGACTACAGGGAACGGGGACGGAACACTGAAGCTTTCTTT,CASSDYRERGRNTEAFF
TRBJ2-3,-,-,TRBV5-1,TGCGCCAGCAGCTTGGCGCAGCAGGCAGATACGCAGTATTTT,CASSLAQQADTQYF
TRBJ1-2,TRBD1,-,TRBV4-3,TGCGCCAGCGCCCCCAGGTTGACAGGGGACTATGGCTACACCTTC,CASAPRLTGDYGYTF
TRBJ2-1,-,-,TRBV5-1,TGCGCCAGCAGCTTGTCCGGGAACAATGAGCAGTTCTTC,CASSLSGNNEQFF
TRBJ2-1,TRBD2,once,TRBV11-3,TGTGCCAGCAGCTTAGGACTCTCGGCGGGGGGCCTCAATGAGCAGTTCTTC,CASSLGLSAGGLNEQFF
TRBJ1-1,-,-,TRBV7-2,TGTGCCAGCAGCCGCCTCATAAAGAGAGCTTTCTTT,CASSRLIKRAFF
TRBJ1-1,TRBD1,-,TRBV10-3,TGTGCCATCAGAGGACAGGGTGAAAAAGCTTTCTTT,CAIRGQGEKAFF
TRBJ2-7,TRBD2,once,TRBV6-6,TGTGCCAGCAGTTACGAGCGGGGCTACGAGCAGTACTTC,CASSYERGYEQYF
TRBJ2-3,TRBD1,-,TRBV15,TGTGCCACTAGCAGAGATAGGGGGCTAGATACGCAGTATTTT,CATSRDRGLDTQYF
TRBJ2-2,TRBD1,-,TRBV5-8,TGTGCCAGCAACTATCAACTCGGGACAGGGGAATCACGGGAGCTGTTTTTT,CASNYQLGTGESRELFF
TRBJ2-7,TRBD2,-,TRBV5-1,TGCGCCAGCAGCCCGGGAGGTTTCTACGAGCAGTACTTC,CASSPGGFYEQYF
TRBJ2-1,-,-,TRBV7-7,TGTGCTAGCAGCTTCTCACAGGGAATGGTTGATGAGCAGTTCTTC,CASSFSQGMVDEQFF
TRBJ1-6,TRBD1,few,TRBV6-1,TGTGCCAGTGGCAGAGGGGAAGGGGGCAATTCACCCCTCCACTTT,CASGRGEGGNSPLHF
TRBJ2-7,TRBD1,few,TRBV2,TGTGCCAGCAGTGACAAGGACAGGGGCTACGAGCAGTACTTC,CASSDKDRGYEQYF
TRBJ2-2,TRBD1,-,TRBV28,TGTGCCAGCAATCCGGGACAGGGGGCGCCCCGGGGCACCGGGGAGCTGTTTTTT,CASNPGQGAPRGTGELFF
TRBJ2-4,-,once,TRBV7-8,TGTGCCAGCAGTATCACCTCAGGGGGGAGAAACATTCAGTACTTC,CASSITSGGRNIQYF
TRBJ1-4,-,-,TRBV28,TGTGCCAGCAGTTTATCGCGGGGGGGGACTAATGAAAAACTGTTTTTT,CASSLSRGGTNEKLFF
TRBJ1-4,-,-,TRBV28,TGTGCCAGCAGTTTAATCGCGGTCGAAAAACTGTTTTTT,CASSLIAVEKLFF
TRBJ2-7,-,-,TRBV11-2,TGTGCCAGCAGCTTAGATCGGTCATCCCACGAGCAGTACTTC,CASSLDRSSHEQYF
TRBJ2-7,TRBD1,-,TRBV9,TGTGCCAGCAGCCTCCAGACAGGGCCCGAGCAGTACTTC,CASSLQTGPEQYF
TRBJ1-4,TRBD1,-,TRBV5-1,TGCGCCAGCAGCTCTTTAGGGACAGGGGATGAAAAACTGTTTTTT,CASSSLGTGDEKLFF
TRBJ2-5,-,-,TRBV11-2,TGTGCCAGCAGCTTGACAGTAAGCCAAGAGACCCAGTACTTC,CASSLTVSQETQYF
TRBJ1-1,TRBD1,-,TRBV6-5,TGTGCCAGCAGTTACTCCGGACAGGGGAACACTGAAGCTTTCTTT,CASSYSGQGNTEAFF
TRBJ2-7,TRBD1,few,TRBV4-1,TGCGCCAGCAGCTCTCTACAGGGGGCCGGGTACGAGCAGTACTTC,CASSSLQGAGYEQYF
TRBJ2-1,TRBD2,-,TRBV4-3,TGCGCCAGCAGCCCGGGACTAGCGTTCTCTTACAATGAGCAGTTCTTC,CASSPGLAFSYNEQFF
TRBJ2-4,TRBD1,-,TRBV7-2,TGTGCCAGCAGCTACAGGGGGCAAAACATTCAGTACTTC,CASSYRGQNIQYF
TRBJ2-3,TRBD1,few,TRBV9,TGTGCCAGCAGCGACCGGACAGGGTGGAGGACAGATACGCAGTATTTT,CASSDRTGWRTDTQYF
TRBJ2-7,-,once,TRBV11-2,TGTGCCAGCAGCTTAGATGCTCTGGTAGCCAACTCCTACGAGCAGTACTTC,CASSLDALVANSYEQYF
TRBJ2-5,TRBD2,-,TRBV2,TGTGCCAGCAGTCCACAGATAGCGGGGGGAGAGACCCAGTACTTC,CASSPQIAGGETQYF
TRBJ2-1,TRBD2,-,TRBV7-2,TGTGCCAGCAGCTCTAGTTTCGGGAGGGACAATGAGCAGTTCTTC,CASSSSFGRDNEQFF
TRBJ1-3,TRBD1,-,TRBV28,TGTGCCAGCAGCCCGGGACAGCTTGGAAACACCATATATTTT,CASSPGQLGNTIYF
TRBJ1-1,TRBD1,-,TRBV5-1,TGCGCCAGCAGCCTCGACAGGGTGAACACTGAAGCTTTCTTT,CASSLDRVNTEAFF
TRBJ2-5,-,once,TRBV5-4,TGTGCCAGCAGCCTCAGGGGAGGGGAGACCCAGTACTTC,CASSLRGGETQYF
TRBJ2-1,TRBD2,-,TRBV5-1,TGCGCCAGCAGCCGGGGGCGGGGGGGCGACAATGAGCAGTTCTTC,CASSRGRGGDNEQFF
TRBJ1-2,TRBD1,-,TRBV5-1,TGCGCCAGCAGCCCAGACAGGGGTTATGGCTACACCTTC,CASSPDRGYGYTF
TRBJ2-2,TRBD2,-,TRBV2,TGTGCCAGCAGTGATACTAGCGGGAGACTGCACACCGGGGAGCTGTTTTTT,CASSDTSGRLHTGELFF
TRBJ1-2,-,few,TRBV6-4,TGTGCCAGCAGTGATGAAGCCGGGACAAGTTGGGGCTACACCTTC,CASSDEAGTSWGYTF
TRBJ2-7,-,-,TRBV21-1,TGTGCCAGCAACCCCCCAGGTCCTCAGTACTTC,CASNPPGPQYF
TRBJ2-4,-,-,TRBV11-1,TGTGCCAGCAGCCCCGATTCGGGAATGAACATTCAGTACTTC,CASSPDSGMNIQYF
TRBJ1-4,TRBD1,many,TRBV4-3,TGCGCCAGCAGCCGCGGGACAGGAGTTAATGAAAAACTGTTTTTT,CASSRGTGVNEKLFF
TRBJ2-5,TRBD1,-,TRBV5-6,TGTGCCAGCAGCTTAAGGGGGACAGGGGGAGGAGAGACCCAGTACTTC,CASSLRGTGGGETQYF
TRBJ1-3,-,-,TRBV30,TGTGCCTGGAGTGTAACATACTCTGGAAACACCATATATTTT,CAWSVTYSGNTIYF
TRBJ1-2,-,-,TRBV5-4,TGTGCCAGCAGCTTCGCTGGACAAGATAAATTGCGGGGCTACACCTTC,CASSFAGQDKLRGYTF
TRBJ1-1,-,-,TRBV7-9,TGTGCCAGCTCAAGGGGTTTTGAAGCTTTCTTT,CASSRGFEAFF
TRBJ1-4,TRBD1,-,TRBV28,TGTGCCAGCAGTCTTCAGGGACAGGGGCCCTCTTTT,CASSLQGQGPSF
TRBJ1-5,-,-,TRBV7-2,TGTGCCAGCAGCCCCCGGGACATGAGTTATCAGCCCCAGCATTTT,CASSPRDMSYQPQHF
TRBJ1-5,TRBD1,-,TRBV28,TGTGCCAGCAGTTTATCGCGGTGGGGACAGGGGGCTAATCAGCCCCAGCATTTT,CASSLSRWGQGANQPQHF